One sample yielded the 22 T cell receptor beta chains listed below, sequenced in a study of blood T cell repertoires in COVID-19. Clones were read by immunoSEQ multiplex PCR, and TCRdb kept only the in-frame ones, dropping some. The top ten hold roughly 16% of the sample, which has about 93,000 clones, just under 80% seen once. Sample: peripheral blood. The receptors originated from a human donor in a cohort sampled during active COVID-19.

This clone has more than one count but fewer than ten. The chain carries TRBV14 and TRBJ1-1; D is unresolved. The CDR3 extends over 14 amino acids. V was cut by 4 bases and J by 0 bases, with 9 bases left in between. Germline CDR1 is SGHDN and CDR2 is FVKESK. The CDR3, as DNA: TGTGCCAGCAGCCCCCGAGGGTTGAACACTGAAGCTTTCTTT. Translating it yields CASSPRGLNTEAFF.

This chain connects TRBV3-1 (or the pseudogene TRBV3-2) to TRBJ2-3; D is uncertain. CDR1 and CDR2 (germline): LGHDT, YNNKEL (reference sequence). This CDR3 has 16 residues. The germline V and J ends were trimmed by 4 bases and 1 base, with 15 bases remaining between them. CDR3 nucleotides: TGTGCCAGCAGCCCTACGATCCCAAGCCGCACAGATACGCAGTATTTT. The encoded protein is CASSPTIPSRTDTQYF.

This clone was seen a single time. CDR3 nucleotide sequence: TGTGCCAGCAGCTCCCCCGGAGGTGAGCAGTTCTTC. It translates to CASSSPGGEQFF. The genes are TRBV13 and TRBJ2-1; the D gene is possibly TRBD2 (5 bases). Per germline, CDR1 PRHDT and CDR2 FYEKMQ (reference sequence). Between the trimmed V and J ends, which lost 4 bases and 9 bases, there was a span of 10 bases. The CDR3 length is 12 residues. The complete variable domain, with remaining parts taken from reference TRBV13 and TRBJ2-1, reads AAGVIQSPRHLIKEKRETATLKCYPIPRHDTVYWYQQGPGQDPQFLISFYEKMQSDKGSIPDRFSAQQFSDYHSELNMSSLELGDSALYFCASSSPGGEQFFGPGTRLTVL.

The rearrangement links TRBV3-1 (or the pseudogene TRBV3-2) to TRBJ2-2; the D gene is possibly TRBD2 (5 bases). The germline V gene has CDR1 LGHDT and CDR2 YNNKEL (reference sequence). V lost 1 base and J 8 bases, leaving 5 bases between the germline ends. The CDR3 totals 12 residues. CDR3 protein: CASSQAGGELFF. CDR3 nucleotides: TGTGCCAGCAGCCAAGCGGGGGGGGAGCTGTTTTTT.

This chain links TRBV30 with TRBJ2-7, with 8 bases matching TRBD2. Germline values: CDR1 GTSNPN, CDR2 SVGIG (reference sequence). Trimming at V came to 8 bases and at J to 3 bases, leaving 6 bases not matched to a gene. This CDR3 has 12 amino acids. DNA of the CDR3: TGTGCCAGGTTTCGGGAGGGCTACGAGCAGTACTTC. This gives the protein CARFREGYEQYF.

The chain is built from TRBV2 and TRBJ2-3; 8 bases are shared with TRBD1. Germline CDR1 and CDR2: SNHLY and FYNNEI. J lost 8 bases, V lost 11 bases, and 18 bases had no gene match. This CDR3 has 15 amino acids. The CDR3 nucleotides read TGTGCCTCCAGCTCATCGGGACAGGCTCAGCTTACGCAGTATTTT. Protein sequence: CASSSSGQAQLTQYF.

This clone was counted only a few times. The chain recombines TRBV7-3 with TRBJ1-6; D gene uncertain. CDR1 and CDR2 (germline): SGHTA, FQGTGA. V was trimmed by 5 bases and J by 10 bases, leaving 21 bases between them. The CDR3 is made up of 16 amino acids. The CDR3 DNA is TGTGCCAGCAGCCCCGCTAGCATCGGGCGCGGATCACCCCTCCACTTT. It encodes CASSPASIGRGSPLHF.

In its sample, this clone was seen once. The genes are TRBV19 and TRBJ2-7, with 7 bases identical to TRBD2. CDR3 length equals 14 residues. V was clipped by 1 base and J by 2 bases; unmatched bases: 2. CDR1 is LNHDA and CDR2 is SQIVND in the germline V gene (reference sequence). CDR3 residues: CASSIAAGAYEQYF. Written as DNA, the CDR3 is TGTGCCAGTAGTATAGCGGCGGGGGCCTACGAGCAGTACTTC.

The chain is built from TRBV5-1 and TRBJ2-3, with 8 bases that match TRBD2. CDR1 is SGHRS and CDR2 is YFSETQ in the germline V gene. Germline trimming cut 0 bases from V and 4 bases from J; bases unmatched to any gene: 7. This CDR3 comprises 16 residues. CDR3 coding DNA: TGCGCCAGCAGCTTGGCCCCGGGGGGGCCCTCAGATACGCAGTATTTT. Translation gives CASSLAPGGPSDTQYF.

V and J are TRBV3-1 (or the pseudogene TRBV3-2) and TRBJ2-5, with TRBD2 as a possible D gene (6 bases). V lost 1 base and J 4 bases, leaving 13 bases between the germline ends. Germline V lookup: CDR1 LGHDT, CDR2 YNNKEL (reference sequence). The CDR3 totals 15 residues. CDR3 nucleotides: TGTGCCAGCAGCCAAGTGGCAGGAGGGAGAGAGACCCAGTACTTC. Translated: CASSQVAGGRETQYF.

This clone was seen once. V gene TRBV18 combines with J gene TRBJ1-3; 10 bases fit TRBD1. The CDR3 runs 16 residues. CDR1 KGHSH and CDR2 LQKENI come from the germline V gene. V was clipped by 5 bases and J by 0 bases; unmatched bases: 4. CDR3 amino acids: CASSYRDRGSGNTIYF. CDR3 DNA: TGTGCCAGCTCATACCGGGACAGGGGCTCTGGAAACACCATATATTTT.

This chain links TRBV5-1 with TRBJ2-2, with TRBD2 as a possible D gene (7 bases). V dropped 7 bases and J dropped 1 base, with 17 bases sitting between them. The CDR3 extends over 16 amino acids. The germline V gene has CDR1 SGHRS and CDR2 YFSETQ. Here the CDR3 DNA reads TGCGCCAGCCGCGAGGGGGAGGGCCGGAACACCGGGGAGCTGTTTTTT. This codes for CASREGEGRNTGELFF.

The chain links TRBV7-9 to TRBJ2-7; no clear D. Germline values: CDR1 SEHNR, CDR2 FQNEAQ (reference sequence). V was shortened by 5 bases and J by 4 bases, with 9 bases between the two germline ends. The CDR3 has 12 residues. CDR3 residues: CASSRVSYEQYF. In DNA, the CDR3 is TGTGCCAGCAGCCGGGTCTCATACGAGCAGTACTTC.

The table lists this clone with a few counts. The rearrangement joins TRBV28 to TRBJ1-6, with a tentative D call TRBD1 (6 bases). Germline values: CDR1 MDHEN, CDR2 SYDVKM. Trimming stripped 3 bases from V and 4 bases from J, with 10 bases between. This CDR3 is 15 amino acids long. CDR3 coding DNA: TGTGCCAGCAGTTTCCGGGACACTTATAATTCACCCCTCCACTTT. It yields the protein CASSFRDTYNSPLHF.

This chain uses TRBV3-1 (or the pseudogene TRBV3-2) with TRBJ2-7, with TRBD1 matching 7 bases. V was clipped by 0 bases and J by 7 bases; unmatched bases: 9. The CDR3 has 15 amino acids. The germline CDR1 and CDR2 sequences are LGHDT and YNNKEL (reference sequence). The CDR3: CASSQEAGTALEQYF. Written as DNA, the CDR3 is TGTGCCAGCAGCCAAGAGGCCGGGACAGCCTTAGAGCAGTACTTC.

This CDR3 reads CASSPQRSGANVLTF. DNA for the CDR3: TGTGCCAGCTCACCCCAGCGCTCTGGGGCCAACGTCCTGACTTTC. The rearrangement joins TRBV18 to TRBJ2-6; D uncertain. The germline V gene encodes CDR1 KGHSH and CDR2 LQKENI. The CDR3 covers 15 residues. The germline V and J ends were trimmed by 3 bases and 0 bases, with 6 bases remaining between them.

This rearrangement joins TRBV28 to TRBJ2-7, with D possibly matching TRBD1 (5 bases). Germline CDR1 and CDR2: MDHEN and SYDVKM. Trimming removed 7 bases at V and 4 bases at J, with 20 bases between. The CDR3 has 15 residues. CDR3 DNA: TGTGCCAGCACTACATGGGGCATCAGTTTATACGAGCAGTACTTC. Protein: CASTTWGISLYEQYF.

The J gene is TRBJ2-5, the V gene TRBV10-3; D might be TRBD2 (7 bases). V was cut by 6 bases and J by 7 bases, with 30 bases left in between. CDR1 ENHRY and CDR2 SYGVKD come from the germline V gene. This CDR3 contains 18 residues. The CDR3 loop is CAIRALLRGAHKVRTQYF. In DNA, the CDR3 is TGTGCCATCAGGGCGCTCCTCCGGGGGGCTCATAAGGTGAGGACCCAGTACTTC.

The gene calls are TRBV5-4 and TRBJ2-1; weak D call: TRBD2 (6 bases). Germline assignment: CDR1 SGHNT and CDR2 YYREEE (reference sequence). The CDR3 runs to 18 residues. V dropped 3 bases and J dropped 1 base, with 20 bases sitting between them. The CDR3 region has the DNA TGTGCCAGCAGCTCCATCGCGGGAAGAGGGGTTTCCTACAATGAGCAGTTCTTC. Amino acid sequence: CASSSIAGRGVSYNEQFF.

V and J are TRBV2 and TRBJ2-4; TRBD1 is a possible D gene (8 bases). The V gene lost 10 bases and the J gene lost 0 bases, with 16 bases spanning the gap. Germline V gives CDR1 SNHLY, CDR2 FYNNEI. CDR3 length equals 15 residues. The CDR3 coding sequence is TGTGCCACGGGGGGACAGGCGGTAGCCAAAAACATTCAGTACTTC. Its protein product is CATGGQAVAKNIQYF.

The chain couples TRBV20-1 to TRBJ2-3; D may be TRBD2 (5 bases). V lost 3 bases to trimming and J lost 5 bases, with 6 bases between them. The CDR3 has 11 amino acids. Per germline, CDR1 DFQATT and CDR2 SNEGSKA (reference sequence). This chain's CDR3 is CSASRGDTQYF. The CDR3 DNA follows: TGCAGTGCTAGTCGGGGAGATACGCAGTATTTT.

The genes are TRBV18 and TRBJ1-1; D possibly corresponds to TRBD1 (5 bases). Germline V gene data show CDR1 as KGHSH and CDR2 as LQKENI. Deletions cut 8 bases from V and 1 base from J, with 20 bases between. This CDR3 contains 16 residues. The CDR3 DNA is TGTGCCAGCGCGCCAGGGAACCCCTCGGCGAACACTGAAGCTTTCTTT. The encoded protein is CASAPGNPSANTEAFF. The complete variable domain, with remaining parts taken from reference TRBV18 and TRBJ1-1, reads NAGVMQNPRHLVRRRGQEARLRCSPMKGHSHVYWYRQLPEEGLKFMVYLQKENIIDESGMPKERFSAEFPKEGPSILRIQQVVRGDSAAYFCASAPGNPSANTEAFFGQGTRLTVV.